The 10 T cell receptor beta chains below all came from one sample that was sequenced in a study of T cell responses to AZD1222 COVID-19 vaccine. Some clones are missing from TCRdb's copy, which holds only in-frame ones; the method was immunoSEQ multiplex PCR. This table has about 130,000 clones, approximately 88% appearing once. Here the sequenced sample was peripheral blood, taken on day 0 of AZD1222 vaccination. The receptors were sampled from an adult in good health.

As concerns this clone: At one boundary the junction diverges from the germline segment, which might be a read error. The V call is TRBV5-4, the J call TRBJ2-7; TRBD2 agrees at 12 bases. The CDR3 loop spans 14 amino acids. Germline values: CDR1 SGHNT, CDR2 YYREEE (reference sequence). As DNA, the CDR3 is TGTGCCAGCAGCGCGGTCCCGGGACTAGCGGGCGACGTTTTC. Protein: CASSAVPGLAGDVF.

This clone has just a few counts. The chain links TRBV19 to TRBJ2-2; 8 bases are a match to TRBD1. The germline V gene has CDR1 LNHDA and CDR2 SQIVND (reference sequence). Trimming cost V 9 bases and J 4 bases; bases outside gene matches: 10. This CDR3 has 15 residues. In DNA, the CDR3 is TGTGCCAGCCTACCGGGACAGGAGAGCACCGGGGAGCTGTTTTTT. Translating gives CASLPGQESTGELFF.

The V and J genes are TRBV5-8 and TRBJ2-5; no clear D. Germline CDR1 reads SGHTS; CDR2 reads YDEGEE. This CDR3 region has 17 residues. V was trimmed by 1 base and J by 1 base, leaving 17 bases between them. The CDR3 spells CASSLSGQAVAQETQYF. The CDR3 DNA follows: TGTGCCAGCAGCTTGTCAGGTCAGGCAGTAGCCCAAGAGACCCAGTACTTC.

Only one count was recorded for this clone. The CDR3 protein is CAIGGQGPSLNTGELFF. The DNA of the CDR3 is TGTGCCATCGGTGGACAGGGGCCCTCCCTAAACACCGGGGAGCTGTTTTTT. The chain recombines TRBV10-3 with TRBJ2-2; the match to TRBD1 covers 9 bases. Germline CDR1 reads ENHRY; CDR2 reads SYGVKD. The V gene end was trimmed by 8 bases and the J gene end by 2 bases; junction bases not matched to a gene: 12. The CDR3 runs to 17 residues.

This clone was detected only once. The CDR3 sequence: CASSLGSSGVSTDTQYF. CDR3 bases: TGTGCCAGCAGCTTAGGGTCTAGCGGGGTTAGCACAGATACGCAGTATTTT. The V call is TRBV7-6, the J call TRBJ2-3; 9 positions agree with TRBD2. This CDR3 spans 17 amino acids. CDR1 is SGHVS, CDR2 FNYEAQ, per germline. After removal of 1 base from V and 0 bases from J, the junction contained 5 bases not matched to a gene.

CDR3: CATLEGSGFYGYTF. The CDR3 DNA follows: TGTGCCACCCTAGAGGGTAGTGGCTTCTATGGCTACACCTTC. The chain uses TRBV6-6 and TRBJ1-2; unclear D gene. The V end was cut by 10 bases, the J end by 4 bases, with 19 bases between. The CDR3 covers 14 residues. The germline V gene has CDR1 MNHNY and CDR2 SVGAGI (reference sequence).

In this sample, this clone turned up once. V gene TRBV29-1 combines with J gene TRBJ1-2; D is undetermined. Germline V gene lookup returns CDR1 SQVTM and CDR2 ANQGSEA. Deletions cut 8 bases from V and 7 bases from J, with 17 bases between. The CDR3 contains 12 residues. CDR3 sequence (DNA): TGCAGCTCCTTAATTCAAGGGATTGGCTACACCTTC. Translated, it gives CSSLIQGIGYTF.

The chain uses TRBV3-1 (or the pseudogene TRBV3-2) and TRBJ2-5, with 10 bases that match TRBD2. CDR1 LGHDT and CDR2 YNNKEL come from the germline V gene (reference sequence). Trimming at V came to 1 base and at J to 5 bases, leaving 10 bases not matched to a gene. The CDR3 consists of 17 residues. The CDR3 bases are TGTGCCAGCAGCCAAGGGGTAGCGGGGGGATCGGGCGAGACCCAGTACTTC. Protein product: CASSQGVAGGSGETQYF.

The rearrangement uses TRBV27 and TRBJ1-4; 8 bases align to TRBD1. The CDR3 sequence is 14 residues long. With V trimmed by 5 bases and J by 8 bases, 7 bases remained unmatched. Germline loops: CDR1 MNHEY, CDR2 SMNVEV (reference sequence). The CDR3 sequence: CASSNQGAWEKLFF. Here the CDR3 DNA reads TGTGCCAGCAGTAATCAGGGGGCTTGGGAAAAACTGTTTTTT.

The rearrangement links TRBV27 to TRBJ1-6, with D perhaps matching TRBD1 (5 bases). The CDR3 totals 14 residues. V lost 9 bases to trimming and J lost 7 bases, with 16 bases between them. CDR1 is MNHEY, CDR2 SMNVEV, per germline (reference sequence). This CDR3 reads CASQGAVGNSPLHF. The CDR3 coding sequence is TGTGCCAGTCAAGGGGCGGTGGGAAATTCACCCCTCCACTTT.